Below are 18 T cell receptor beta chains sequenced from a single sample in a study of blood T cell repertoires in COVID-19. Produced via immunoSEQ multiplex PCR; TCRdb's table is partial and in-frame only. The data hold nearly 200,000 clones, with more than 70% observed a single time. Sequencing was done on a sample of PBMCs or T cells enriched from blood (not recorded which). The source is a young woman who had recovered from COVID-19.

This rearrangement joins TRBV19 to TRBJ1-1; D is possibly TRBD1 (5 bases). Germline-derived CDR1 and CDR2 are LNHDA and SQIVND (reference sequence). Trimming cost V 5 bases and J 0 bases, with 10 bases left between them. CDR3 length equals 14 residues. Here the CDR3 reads CASSPGTVNTEAFF. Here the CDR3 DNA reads TGTGCCAGTAGTCCAGGGACTGTGAACACTGAAGCTTTCTTT.

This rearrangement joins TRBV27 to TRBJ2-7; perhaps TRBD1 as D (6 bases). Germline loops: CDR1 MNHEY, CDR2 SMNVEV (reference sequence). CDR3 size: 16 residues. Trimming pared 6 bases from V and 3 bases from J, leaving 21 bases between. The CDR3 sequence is CASRPLRGDTFYEQYF. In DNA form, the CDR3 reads TGTGCCAGCAGACCTCTTCGAGGGGACACCTTCTACGAGCAGTACTTC.

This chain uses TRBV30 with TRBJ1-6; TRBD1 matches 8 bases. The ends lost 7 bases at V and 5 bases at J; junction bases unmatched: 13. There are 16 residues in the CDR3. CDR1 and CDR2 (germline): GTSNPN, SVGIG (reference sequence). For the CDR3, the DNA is TGTGCCTATTCCCCTCGAGGGACAGGCGATAATTCACCCCTCCACTTT. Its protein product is CAYSPRGTGDNSPLHF.

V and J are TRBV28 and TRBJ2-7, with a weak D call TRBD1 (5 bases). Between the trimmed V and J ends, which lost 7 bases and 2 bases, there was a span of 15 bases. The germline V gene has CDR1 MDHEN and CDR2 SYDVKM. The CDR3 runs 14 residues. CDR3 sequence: CASIPEQEPYEQYF. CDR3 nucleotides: TGTGCCAGCATCCCGGAACAGGAGCCCTACGAGCAGTACTTC.

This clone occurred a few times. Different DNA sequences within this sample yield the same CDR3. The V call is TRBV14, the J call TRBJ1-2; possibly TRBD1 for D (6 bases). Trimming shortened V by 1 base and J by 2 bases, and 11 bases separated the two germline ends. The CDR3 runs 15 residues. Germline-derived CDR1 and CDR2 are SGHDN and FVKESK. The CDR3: CASSQGLTGNYGYTF. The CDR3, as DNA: TGTGCCAGCAGCCAAGGACTCACAGGGAACTATGGCTACACCTTC.

CDR3 sequence (DNA): TGTGCCAGCAGTGGGCAGGGGGGCAATCAGCCCCAGCATTTT. It is translated as CASSGQGGNQPQHF. The genes are TRBV7-2 and TRBJ1-5; TRBD1 agrees at 7 bases. The CDR3 totals 14 residues. Germline V gene lookup returns CDR1 SGHTA and CDR2 FQGNSA. J lost 2 bases, V lost 6 bases, and 4 bases had no gene match.

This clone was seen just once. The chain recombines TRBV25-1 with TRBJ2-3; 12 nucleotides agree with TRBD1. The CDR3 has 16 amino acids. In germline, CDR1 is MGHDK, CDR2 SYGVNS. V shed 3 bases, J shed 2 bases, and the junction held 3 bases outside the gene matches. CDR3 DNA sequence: TGTGCCAGCAGTGAGGGGACAGGGGGCTACACAGATACGCAGTATTTT. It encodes CASSEGTGGYTDTQYF.

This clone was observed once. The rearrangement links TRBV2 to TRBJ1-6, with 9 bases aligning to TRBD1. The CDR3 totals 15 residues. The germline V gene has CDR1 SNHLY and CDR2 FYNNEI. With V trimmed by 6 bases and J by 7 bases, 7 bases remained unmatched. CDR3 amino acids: CASRQSDRGNSPLHF. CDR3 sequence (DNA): TGTGCCAGCAGACAATCGGACAGGGGAAATTCACCCCTCCACTTT.

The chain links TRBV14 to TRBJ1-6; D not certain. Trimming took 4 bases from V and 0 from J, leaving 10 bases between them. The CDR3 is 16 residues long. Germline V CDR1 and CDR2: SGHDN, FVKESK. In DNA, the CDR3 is TGTGCCAGCAGCCCATTCGTCGGCTCCTATAATTCACCCCTCCACTTT. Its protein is CASSPFVGSYNSPLHF.

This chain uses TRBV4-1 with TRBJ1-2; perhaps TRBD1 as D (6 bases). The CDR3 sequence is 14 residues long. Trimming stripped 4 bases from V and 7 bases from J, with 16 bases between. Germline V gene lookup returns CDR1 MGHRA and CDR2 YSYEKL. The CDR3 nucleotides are TGCGCCAGCAGCCGCCCAGGGGAAGTTAGTGGCTACACCTTC. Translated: CASSRPGEVSGYTF.

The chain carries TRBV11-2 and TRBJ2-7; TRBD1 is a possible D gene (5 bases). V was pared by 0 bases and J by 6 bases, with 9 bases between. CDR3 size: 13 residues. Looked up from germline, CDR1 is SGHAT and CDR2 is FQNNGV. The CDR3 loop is CASSLDLTGEQYF. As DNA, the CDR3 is TGTGCCAGCAGCTTAGATCTAACAGGCGAGCAGTACTTC.

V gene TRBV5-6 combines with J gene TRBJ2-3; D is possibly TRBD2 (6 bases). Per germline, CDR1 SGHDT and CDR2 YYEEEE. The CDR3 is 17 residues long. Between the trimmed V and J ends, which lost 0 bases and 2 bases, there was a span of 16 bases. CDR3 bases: TGTGCCAGCAGCTTGGACGCGGGAAACACCCTCACAGATACGCAGTATTTT. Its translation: CASSLDAGNTLTDTQYF.

CDR3 in amino acids: CASSSRGGVSRFGNEQFF. The CDR3 DNA reads TGTGCCAGCAGCTCCCGCGGGGGGGTATCAAGGTTCGGGAATGAGCAGTTCTTC. The chain recombines TRBV5-5 with TRBJ2-1; 9 positions match TRBD2. The germline V gene has CDR1 SGHKS and CDR2 YYEKEE (reference sequence). V was pared by 3 bases and J by 7 bases, with 17 bases of the junction left unmatched. The CDR3 has 18 amino acids. Full variable domain (outside the CDR3, taken from reference TRBV5-5 and TRBJ2-1): DAGVTQSPTHLIKTRGQQVTLRCSPISGHKSVSWYQQVLGQGPQFIFQYYEKEERGRGNFPDRFSARQFPNYSSELNVNALLLGDSALYLCASSSRGGVSRFGNEQFFGPGTRLTVL.

CDR3 amino acids: CASSLSGAVLFEQYF. The CDR3 nucleotides are TGTGCCAGCAGCTTATCAGGGGCGGTTTTGTTCGAGCAGTACTTC. This chain joins TRBV5-6 and TRBJ2-7, with a weak D call TRBD1 (6 bases). The CDR3 is 15 residues long. Germline CDR1 SGHDT, CDR2 YYEEEE. V was shortened by 2 bases and J by 6 bases, with 18 bases between the two germline ends.

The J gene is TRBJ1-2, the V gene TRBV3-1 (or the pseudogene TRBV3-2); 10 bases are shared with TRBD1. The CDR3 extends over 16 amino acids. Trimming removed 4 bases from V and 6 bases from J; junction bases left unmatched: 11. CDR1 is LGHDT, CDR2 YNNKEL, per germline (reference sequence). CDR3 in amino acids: CASSRRHDRGLHGYTF. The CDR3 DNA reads TGTGCCAGCAGCCGACGTCACGACAGGGGGCTTCATGGCTACACCTTC.

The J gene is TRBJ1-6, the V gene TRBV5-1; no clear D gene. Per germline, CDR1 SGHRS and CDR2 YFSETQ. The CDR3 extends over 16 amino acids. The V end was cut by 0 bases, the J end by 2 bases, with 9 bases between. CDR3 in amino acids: CASSLAGMTYNSPLHF. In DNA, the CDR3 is TGCGCCAGCAGCTTGGCGGGGATGACCTATAATTCACCCCTCCACTTT. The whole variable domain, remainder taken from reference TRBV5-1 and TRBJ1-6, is KAGVTQTPRYLIKTRGQQVTLSCSPISGHRSVSWYQQTPGQGLQFLFEYFSETQRNKGNFPGRFSGRQFSNSRSEMNVSTLELGDSALYLCASSLAGMTYNSPLHFGNGTRLTVT.

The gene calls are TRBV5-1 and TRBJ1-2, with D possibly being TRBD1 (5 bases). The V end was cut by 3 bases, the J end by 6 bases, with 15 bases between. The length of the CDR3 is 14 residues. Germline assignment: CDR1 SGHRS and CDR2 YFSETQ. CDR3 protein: CASSSTQGIDGYTF. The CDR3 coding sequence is TGCGCCAGCAGCTCAACTCAGGGTATAGATGGCTACACCTTC.

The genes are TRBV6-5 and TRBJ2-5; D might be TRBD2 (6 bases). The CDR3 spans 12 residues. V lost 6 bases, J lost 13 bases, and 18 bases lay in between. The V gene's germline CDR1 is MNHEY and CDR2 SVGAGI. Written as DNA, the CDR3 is TGTGCCAGCAGGAAAAAACTAGCCCCCTGGTACTTC. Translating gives CASRKKLAPWYF.